This T cell receptor (beta chain) was recovered during a study of cytomegalovirus exposure and HLA in healthy donors. PCR used 60 Vbeta primers and 13 Jbeta primers. TCRdb's table, derived via immunoSEQ multiplex PCR, lists solely in-frame clones and lacks some. The sample lists about 140,000 clones; approximately 80% were seen once. Broader study findings: In a later analysis, the majority of CMV-associated beta chains seemingly showed HLA restriction.

As to this clone: Its antigen remains unidentified.

CDR1 and CDR2 from the germline V gene are LGHNA and YSLEER. The CDR3 sequence is 14 residues long. V lost 3 bases to trimming and J lost 5 bases; unmatched junction nucleotides: 2. Sequencing was done on a sample of PBMCs. The chain carries TRBV4-3 and TRBJ2-2; 8 bases map to TRBD1. The receptor was derived from a woman in her thirties or forties in good health and CMV-seronegative. CDR3 nucleotide sequence: TGCGCCAGCAGCCATGGACAGGGAACCGGGGAGCTGTTTTTT. It encodes CASSHGQGTGELFF.